This TCR beta chain was identified during a study of blood T cells in healthy people across ages. To note about this clonotype: What it recognizes is unknown.

Primed by a sample-barcoded 5' primer and a J-beta primer mix, a second PCR proceeded for about 6 to 11 cycles. TCRdb re-analysed the 5' RACE reads in MiXCR, keeping a single row per CDR3 protein. The sample has fewer than 950,000 distinct CDR3 sequences, 53% seen once. CDR3 length: 17 residues. The study, taken as a whole, reports: Versus aged donors, long-lived donors had higher diversity and more naive CD4+ cells.

This chain joins TRBV21-1 and TRBJ2-7; the table's D gene call, TRBD2, was not cross checked with the DNA. TRBV21-1 is described as a pseudogene. The material sequenced was blood. This clonotype was sampled from a man older than 75 in good health. The CDR3 loop reads CASSKEVRTSGSYEQYF. The CDR3 DNA reads TGTGCCAGCAGCAAAGAAGTCAGGACTAGCGGCTCCTACGAGCAGTACTTC.